The T cell receptor beta chain under discussion was sequenced for a study of T cells after yellow fever vaccination. J gave up 0 bases and V 6 bases, and 8 bases lay outside the gene matches. The CDR3 spans 16 residues. This clonotype was seen a handful of times. Each CDR3 protein is one row after TCRdb ran MiXCR on the 5' RACE reads. The sample shows hundreds of thousands of distinct CDR3 sequences, 9.5% to 13% of them seen only once. This clonotype was obtained from a man between 18 and 29 years old who received the YFV17D yellow fever vaccine. The input for sequencing was PBMCs, taken on the day of the first yellow fever vaccination. The chain links TRBV12-3 or TRBV12-4 to TRBJ2-4; 7 bases match TRBD2. CDR3: CASSPPRGVAKNIQYF. As DNA, the CDR3 is TGTGCCAGCAGCCCGCCCCGGGGGGTAGCCAAAAACATTCAGTACTTC.